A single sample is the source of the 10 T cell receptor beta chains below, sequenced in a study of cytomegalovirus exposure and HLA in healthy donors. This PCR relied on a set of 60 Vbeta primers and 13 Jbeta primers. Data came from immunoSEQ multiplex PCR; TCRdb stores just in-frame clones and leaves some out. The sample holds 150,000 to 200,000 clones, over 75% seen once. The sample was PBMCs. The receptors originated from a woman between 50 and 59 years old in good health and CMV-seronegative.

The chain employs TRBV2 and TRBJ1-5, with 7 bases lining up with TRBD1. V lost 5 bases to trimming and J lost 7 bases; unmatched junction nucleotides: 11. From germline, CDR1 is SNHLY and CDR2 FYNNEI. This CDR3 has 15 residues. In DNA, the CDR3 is TGTGCCAGCAGTCCTTCTGAGACAGGGAACCAGCCCCAGCATTTT. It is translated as CASSPSETGNQPQHF.

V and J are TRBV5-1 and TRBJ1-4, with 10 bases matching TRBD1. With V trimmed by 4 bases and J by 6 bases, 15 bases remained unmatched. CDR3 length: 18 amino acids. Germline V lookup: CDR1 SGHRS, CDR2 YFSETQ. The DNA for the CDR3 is TGCGCCAGCAGCACGGGGACAGGGGATGGACTAATGGATGAAAAACTGTTTTTT. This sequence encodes CASSTGTGDGLMDEKLFF.

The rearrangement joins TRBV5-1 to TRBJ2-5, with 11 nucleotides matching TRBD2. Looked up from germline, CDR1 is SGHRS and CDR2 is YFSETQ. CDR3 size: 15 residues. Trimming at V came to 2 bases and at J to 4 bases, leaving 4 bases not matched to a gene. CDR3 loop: CASSFSGGAGETQYF. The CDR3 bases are TGCGCCAGCAGCTTTAGCGGGGGGGCCGGAGAGACCCAGTACTTC.

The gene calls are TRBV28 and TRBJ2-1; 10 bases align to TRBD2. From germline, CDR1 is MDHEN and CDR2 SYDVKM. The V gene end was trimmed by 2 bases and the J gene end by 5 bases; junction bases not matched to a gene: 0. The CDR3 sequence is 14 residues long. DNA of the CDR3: TGTGCCAGCAGTTTACTAGCGGGAGACAATGAGCAGTTCTTC. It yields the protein CASSLLAGDNEQFF.

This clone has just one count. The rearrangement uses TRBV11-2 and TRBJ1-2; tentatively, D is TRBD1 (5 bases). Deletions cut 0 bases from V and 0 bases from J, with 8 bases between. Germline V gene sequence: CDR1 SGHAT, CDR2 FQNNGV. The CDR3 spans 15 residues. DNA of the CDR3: TGTGCCAGCAGCTTAGAACAGGCGGCTAACTATGGCTACACCTTC. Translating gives CASSLEQAANYGYTF.

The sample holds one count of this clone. The CDR3 sequence is CASRGGDEIAQETQYF. The CDR3 DNA sequence: TGCGCCAGCCGGGGGGGGGACGAAATAGCGCAAGAGACCCAGTACTTC. This chain uses TRBV10-2 with TRBJ2-5; 8 nucleotides agree with TRBD2. V gave up 8 bases and J gave up 2 bases; unmatched junction bases: 13. The germline V gene has CDR1 WSHSY and CDR2 SAAADI. The CDR3 has 16 residues.

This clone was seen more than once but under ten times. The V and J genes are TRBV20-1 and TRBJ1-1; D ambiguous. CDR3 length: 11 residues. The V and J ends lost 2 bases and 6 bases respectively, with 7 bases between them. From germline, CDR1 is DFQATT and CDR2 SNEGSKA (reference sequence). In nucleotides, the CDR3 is TGCAGTGCTAGACAGGTGCCTGAAGCTTTCTTT. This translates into CSARQVPEAFF.

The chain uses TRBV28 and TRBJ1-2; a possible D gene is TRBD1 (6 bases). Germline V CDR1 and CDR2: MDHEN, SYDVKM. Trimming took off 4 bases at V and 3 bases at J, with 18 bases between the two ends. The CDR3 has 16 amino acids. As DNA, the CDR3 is TGTGCCAGCAGTTCCTTTTCAGGGAAGGGGGACTATGGCTACACCTTC. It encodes CASSSFSGKGDYGYTF.

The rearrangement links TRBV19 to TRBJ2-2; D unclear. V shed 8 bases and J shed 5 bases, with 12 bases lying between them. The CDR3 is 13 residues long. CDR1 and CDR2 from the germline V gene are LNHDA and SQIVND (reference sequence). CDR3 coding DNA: TGTGCCAGTCACCGAGCATGGACCGGGGAGCTGTTTTTT. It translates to CASHRAWTGELFF. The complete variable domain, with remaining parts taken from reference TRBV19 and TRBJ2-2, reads DGGITQSPKYLFRKEGQNVTLSCEQNLNHDAMYWYRQDPGQGLRLIYYSQIVNDFQKGDIAEGYSVSREKKESFPLTVTSAQKNPTAFYLCASHRAWTGELFFGEGSRLTVL.

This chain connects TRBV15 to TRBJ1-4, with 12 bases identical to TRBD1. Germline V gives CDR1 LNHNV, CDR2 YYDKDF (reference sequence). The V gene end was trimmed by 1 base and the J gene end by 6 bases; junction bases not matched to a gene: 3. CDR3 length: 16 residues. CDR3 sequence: CATSRGGQGAYEKLFF. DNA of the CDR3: TGTGCCACCAGCAGAGGGGGACAGGGGGCGTATGAAAAACTGTTTTTT. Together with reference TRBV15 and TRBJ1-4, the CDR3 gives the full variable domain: DAMVIQNPRYQVTQFGKPVTLSCSQTLNHNVMYWYQQKSSQAPKLLFHYYDKDFNNEADTPDNFQSRRPNTSFCFLDIRSPGLGDTAMYLCATSRGGQGAYEKLFFGSGTQLSVL.